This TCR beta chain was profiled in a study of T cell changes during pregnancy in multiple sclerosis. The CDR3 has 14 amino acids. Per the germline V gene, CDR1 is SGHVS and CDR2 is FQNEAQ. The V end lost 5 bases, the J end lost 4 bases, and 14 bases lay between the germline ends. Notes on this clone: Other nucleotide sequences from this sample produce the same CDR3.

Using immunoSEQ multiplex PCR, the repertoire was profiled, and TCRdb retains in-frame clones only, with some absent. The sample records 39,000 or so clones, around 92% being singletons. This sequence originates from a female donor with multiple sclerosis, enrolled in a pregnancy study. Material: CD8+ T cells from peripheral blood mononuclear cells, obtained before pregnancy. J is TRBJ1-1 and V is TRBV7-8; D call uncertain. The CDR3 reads CASSPSGKGTEAFF. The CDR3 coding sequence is TGTGCCAGCAGCCCCTCGGGGAAGGGCACTGAAGCTTTCTTT.